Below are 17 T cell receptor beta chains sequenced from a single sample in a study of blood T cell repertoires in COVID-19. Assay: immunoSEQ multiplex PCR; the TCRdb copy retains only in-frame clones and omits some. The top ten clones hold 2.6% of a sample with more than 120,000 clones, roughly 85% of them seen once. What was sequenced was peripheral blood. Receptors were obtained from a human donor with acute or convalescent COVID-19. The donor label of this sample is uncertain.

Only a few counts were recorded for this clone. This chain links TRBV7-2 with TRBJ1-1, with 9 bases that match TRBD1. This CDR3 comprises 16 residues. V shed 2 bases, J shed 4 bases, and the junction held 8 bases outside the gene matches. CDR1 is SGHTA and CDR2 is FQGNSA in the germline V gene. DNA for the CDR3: TGTGCCAGCAGCTTACCGTACAGGGGGCAGTTCACTGAAGCTTTCTTT. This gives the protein CASSLPYRGQFTEAFF.

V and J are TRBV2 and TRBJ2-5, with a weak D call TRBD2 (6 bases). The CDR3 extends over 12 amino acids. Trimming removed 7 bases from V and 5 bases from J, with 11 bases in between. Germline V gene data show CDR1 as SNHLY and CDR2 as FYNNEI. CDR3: CASTGSGETQYF. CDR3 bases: TGTGCCAGCACCGGGAGCGGGGAGACCCAGTACTTC.

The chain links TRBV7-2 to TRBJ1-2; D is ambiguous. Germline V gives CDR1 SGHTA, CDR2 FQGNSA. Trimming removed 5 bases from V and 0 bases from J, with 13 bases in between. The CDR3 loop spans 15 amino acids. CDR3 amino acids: CASSKSSRSNYGYTF. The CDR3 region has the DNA TGTGCCAGCAGCAAGAGTAGCAGATCTAACTATGGCTACACCTTC.

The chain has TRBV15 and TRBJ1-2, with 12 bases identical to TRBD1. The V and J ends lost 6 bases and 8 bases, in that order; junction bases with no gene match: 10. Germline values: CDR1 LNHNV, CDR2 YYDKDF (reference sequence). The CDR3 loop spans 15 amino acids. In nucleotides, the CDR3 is TGTGCCACCAGTCCACGAACGGGACAGGGGGCCGGCTACACCTTC. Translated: CATSPRTGQGAGYTF.

CDR3: CASSGTTGQLFF. The CDR3 nucleotides are TGTGCCAGCAGCGGTACTACAGGACAACTGTTTTTT. The V gene is TRBV7-2, the J gene TRBJ1-4, with TRBD1 as a possible D gene (5 bases). Trimming pared 5 bases from V and 12 bases from J, leaving 13 bases between. The germline V gene encodes CDR1 SGHTA and CDR2 FQGNSA. This CDR3 is 12 amino acids long.

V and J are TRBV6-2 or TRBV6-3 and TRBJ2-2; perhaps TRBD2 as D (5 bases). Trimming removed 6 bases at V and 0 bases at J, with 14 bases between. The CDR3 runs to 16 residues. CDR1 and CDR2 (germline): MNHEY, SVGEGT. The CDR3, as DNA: TGTGCCAGCAGCTCTCACGGGGATGCGAACACCGGGGAGCTGTTTTTT. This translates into CASSSHGDANTGELFF.

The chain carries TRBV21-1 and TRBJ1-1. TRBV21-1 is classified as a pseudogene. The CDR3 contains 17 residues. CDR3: CASSPIYDDPGNTEAFF. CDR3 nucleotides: TGTGCCAGCAGCCCAATTTACGACGATCCGGGGAACACTGAAGCTTTCTTT.

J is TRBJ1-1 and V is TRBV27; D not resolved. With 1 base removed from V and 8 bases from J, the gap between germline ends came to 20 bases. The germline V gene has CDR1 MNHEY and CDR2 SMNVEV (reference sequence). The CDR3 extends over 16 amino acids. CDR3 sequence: CASSLYFGGFGEEAFF. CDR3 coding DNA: TGTGCCAGCAGTTTATATTTCGGAGGATTTGGGGAGGAAGCTTTCTTT.

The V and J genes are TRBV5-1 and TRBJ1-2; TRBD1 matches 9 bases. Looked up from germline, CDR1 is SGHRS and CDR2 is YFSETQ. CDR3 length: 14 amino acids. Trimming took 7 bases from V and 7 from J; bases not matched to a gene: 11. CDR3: CASALGTGTLGYTF. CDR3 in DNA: TGCGCCAGCGCCCTGGGGACAGGGACTCTTGGCTACACCTTC.

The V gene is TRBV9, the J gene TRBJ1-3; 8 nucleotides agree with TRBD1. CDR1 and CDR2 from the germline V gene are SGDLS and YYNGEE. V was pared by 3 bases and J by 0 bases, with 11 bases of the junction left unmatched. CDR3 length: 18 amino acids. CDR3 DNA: TGTGCCAGCAGCGAACTAGGACAGGGAAGCTCCTCTGGAAACACCATATATTTT. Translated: CASSELGQGSSSGNTIYF.

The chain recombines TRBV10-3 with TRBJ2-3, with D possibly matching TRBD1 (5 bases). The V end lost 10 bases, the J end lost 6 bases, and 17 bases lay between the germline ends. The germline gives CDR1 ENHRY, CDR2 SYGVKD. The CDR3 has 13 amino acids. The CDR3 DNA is TGTGCCACCGCGGACAATCACGGGGATACGCAGTATTTT. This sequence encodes CATADNHGDTQYF.

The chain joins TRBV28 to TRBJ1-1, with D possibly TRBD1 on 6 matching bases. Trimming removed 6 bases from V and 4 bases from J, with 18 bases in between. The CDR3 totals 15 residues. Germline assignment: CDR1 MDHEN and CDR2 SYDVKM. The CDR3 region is CASSLGSGVRTEAFF. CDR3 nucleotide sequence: TGTGCCAGCAGCTTAGGATCAGGGGTTCGCACTGAAGCTTTCTTT.

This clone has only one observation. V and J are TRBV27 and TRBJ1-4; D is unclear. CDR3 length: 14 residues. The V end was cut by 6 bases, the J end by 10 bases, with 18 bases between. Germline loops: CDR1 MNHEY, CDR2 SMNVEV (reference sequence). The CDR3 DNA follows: TGTGCCAGCAGCCCTATTGGGTCAGGAGGAAAACTGTTTTTT. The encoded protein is CASSPIGSGGKLFF.

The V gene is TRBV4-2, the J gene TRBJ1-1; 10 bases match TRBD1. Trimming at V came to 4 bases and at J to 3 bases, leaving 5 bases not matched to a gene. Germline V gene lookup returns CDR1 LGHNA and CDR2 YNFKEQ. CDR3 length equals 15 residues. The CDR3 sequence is CASSPTGGGDTEAFF. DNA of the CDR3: TGTGCCAGCAGCCCGACAGGGGGCGGAGACACTGAAGCTTTCTTT.

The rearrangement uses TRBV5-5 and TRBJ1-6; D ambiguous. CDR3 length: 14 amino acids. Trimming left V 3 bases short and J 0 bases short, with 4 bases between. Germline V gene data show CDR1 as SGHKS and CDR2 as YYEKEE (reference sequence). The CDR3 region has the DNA TGTGCCAGCAGCTCGAGCTCCTATAATTCACCCCTCCACTTT. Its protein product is CASSSSSYNSPLHF.

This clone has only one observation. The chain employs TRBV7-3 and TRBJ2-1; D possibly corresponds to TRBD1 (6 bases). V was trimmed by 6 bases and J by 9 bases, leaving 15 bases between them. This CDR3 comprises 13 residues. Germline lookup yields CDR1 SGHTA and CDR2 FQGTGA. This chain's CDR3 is CASRPSGDGEQFF. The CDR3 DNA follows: TGTGCCAGCAGACCCTCAGGGGACGGTGAGCAGTTCTTC.

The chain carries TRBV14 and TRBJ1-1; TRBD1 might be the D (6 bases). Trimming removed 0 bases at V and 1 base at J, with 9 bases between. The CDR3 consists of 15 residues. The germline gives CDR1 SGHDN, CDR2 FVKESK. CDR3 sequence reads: CASSQDRGANTEAFF. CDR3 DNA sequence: TGTGCCAGCAGCCAAGATCGGGGGGCGAACACTGAAGCTTTCTTT.